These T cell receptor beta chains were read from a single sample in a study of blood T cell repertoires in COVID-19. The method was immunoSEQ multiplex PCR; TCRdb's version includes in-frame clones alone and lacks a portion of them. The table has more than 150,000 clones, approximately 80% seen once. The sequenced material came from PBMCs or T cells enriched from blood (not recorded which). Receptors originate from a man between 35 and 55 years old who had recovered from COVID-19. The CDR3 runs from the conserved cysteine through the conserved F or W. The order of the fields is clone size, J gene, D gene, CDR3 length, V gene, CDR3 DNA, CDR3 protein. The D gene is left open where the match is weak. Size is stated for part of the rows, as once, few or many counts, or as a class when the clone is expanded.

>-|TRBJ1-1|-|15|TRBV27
TGTGCCAGCAGTTACGAGTGGGGGCTGGGGACTGAAGCTTTCTTT
CASSYEWGLGTEAFF
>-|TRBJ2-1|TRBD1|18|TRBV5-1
TGCGCCAGCAGCTTAACTGGAAGCGGGACAGGGGGGAGGGATGAGCAGTTCTTC
CASSLTGSGTGGRDEQFF
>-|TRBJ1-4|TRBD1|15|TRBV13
TGTGCCAGCAGCTTAGGGGGACAGAGTAATGAAAAACTGTTTTTT
CASSLGGQSNEKLFF
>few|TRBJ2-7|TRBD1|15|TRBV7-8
TGTGCCAGCAGCGTCTACAGGGGGCGCTTGGAAGAGCAGTACTTC
CASSVYRGRLEEQYF
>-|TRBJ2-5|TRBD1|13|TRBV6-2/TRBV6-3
TGTGCCAGCAGCCCGACAGGGTTCGAGACCCAGTACTTC
CASSPTGFETQYF
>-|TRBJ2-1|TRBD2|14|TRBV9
TGTGCCAGCAGCGTAGGGATAGCGGGAGCTGAGCAGTTCTTC
CASSVGIAGAEQFF
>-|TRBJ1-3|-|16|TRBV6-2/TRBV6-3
TGTGCCAGCAGTGGGCTCAGGAGGACCTCTGGAAACACCATATATTTT
CASSGLRRTSGNTIYF
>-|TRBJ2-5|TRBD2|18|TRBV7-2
TGTGCCAGCAGCTTGGTGTCTTCTAGCGGGTCCCTGTGGGAGACCCAGTACTTC
CASSLVSSSGSLWETQYF
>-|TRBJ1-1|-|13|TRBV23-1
TGCGCCAGCAGTGCAGGGGATAACACTGAAGCTTTCTTT
CASSAGDNTEAFF
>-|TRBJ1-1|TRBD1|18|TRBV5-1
TGCGCCAGCAGCTTTTTCCCAGGGGGCGGTACCTTGAACACTGAAGCTTTCTTT
CASSFFPGGGTLNTEAFF
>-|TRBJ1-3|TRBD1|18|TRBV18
TGTGCCAGCTCACCAAGGGACAGCCATCACGGCTCTGGAAACACCATATATTTT
CASSPRDSHHGSGNTIYF
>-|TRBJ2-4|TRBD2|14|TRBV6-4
TGTGCCAGCAGTCAGACTAGCGGGAGTTCCATTCAGTACTTC
CASSQTSGSSIQYF
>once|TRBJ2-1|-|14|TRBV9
TGTGCCAGCAGCGCCCTTGGACTGAGCAATGAGCAGTTCTTC
CASSALGLSNEQFF
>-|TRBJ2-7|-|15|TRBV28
TGTGCCAGCAAGCCTTCCGCGGCAGGGACCTACGAGCAGTACTTC
CASKPSAAGTYEQYF
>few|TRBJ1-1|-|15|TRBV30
TGTGCCTGGAGTGAGAGCGGCAGGAGGAACACTGAAGCTTTCTTT
CAWSESGRRNTEAFF
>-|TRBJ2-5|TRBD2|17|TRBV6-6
TGTGCCAGCAGTCCACGGGGGGGGGCCGGACTAGCGGAGACCCAGTACTTC
CASSPRGGAGLAETQYF
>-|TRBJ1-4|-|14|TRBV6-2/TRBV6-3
TGTGCCAGCAGTTACTACAGGGATGGCGAAAAACTGTTTTTT
CASSYYRDGEKLFF
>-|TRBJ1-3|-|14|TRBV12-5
TGTGCTAGTGGTCCACACAACTCTGGAAACACCATATATTTT
CASGPHNSGNTIYF
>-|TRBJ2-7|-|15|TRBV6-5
TGTGCCAGCAGTTACTCCCTTGACAGCCACTACGAGCAGTACTTC
CASSYSLDSHYEQYF
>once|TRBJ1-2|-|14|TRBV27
TGTGCCAGCAGTCAGACAGATGGTGGCTATGGCTACACCTTC
CASSQTDGGYGYTF
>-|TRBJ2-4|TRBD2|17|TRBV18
TGTGCCAGCTCACCAGGGAGGGAACCTACAGCCAAAAACATTCAGTACTTC
CASSPGREPTAKNIQYF
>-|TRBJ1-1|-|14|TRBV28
TGTGCCAGCAGCCTCCCGGTCATGAACACTGAAGCTTTCTTT
CASSLPVMNTEAFF
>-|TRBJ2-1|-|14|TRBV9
TGTGCCAGCAGGGGCGGGAACTCCTACAATGAGCAGTTCTTC
CASRGGNSYNEQFF
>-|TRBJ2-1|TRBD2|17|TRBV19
TGTGCCAGTAGTTCACCCCCGGGACTAGCGGGCTACAATGAGCAGTTCTTC
CASSSPPGLAGYNEQFF